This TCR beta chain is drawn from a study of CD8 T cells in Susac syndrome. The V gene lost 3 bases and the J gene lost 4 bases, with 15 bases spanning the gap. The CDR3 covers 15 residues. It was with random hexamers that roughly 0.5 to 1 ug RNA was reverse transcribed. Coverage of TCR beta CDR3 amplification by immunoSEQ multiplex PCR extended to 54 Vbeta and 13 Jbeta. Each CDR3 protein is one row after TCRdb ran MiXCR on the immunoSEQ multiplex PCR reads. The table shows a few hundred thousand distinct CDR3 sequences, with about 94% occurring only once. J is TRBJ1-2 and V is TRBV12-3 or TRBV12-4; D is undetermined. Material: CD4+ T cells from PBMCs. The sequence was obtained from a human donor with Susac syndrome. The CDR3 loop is CASSFGPTSTYGYTF. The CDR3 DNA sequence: TGTGCCAGCAGTTTTGGGCCAACTTCCACCTATGGCTACACCTTC.